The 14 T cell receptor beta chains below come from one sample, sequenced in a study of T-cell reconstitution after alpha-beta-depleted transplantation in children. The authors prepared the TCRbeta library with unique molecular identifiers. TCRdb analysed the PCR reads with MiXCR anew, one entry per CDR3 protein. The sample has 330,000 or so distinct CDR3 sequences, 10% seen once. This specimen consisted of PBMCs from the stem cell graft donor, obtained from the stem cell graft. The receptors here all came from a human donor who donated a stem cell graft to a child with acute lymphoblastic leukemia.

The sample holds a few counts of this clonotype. CDR3 DNA sequence: TGTGCCAGCAGCTATAGCGGGAACACAGATACGCAGTATTTT. The encoded protein is CASSYSGNTDTQYF. The V and J genes are TRBV7-2 and TRBJ2-3, with TRBD2 identical over 8 bases. CDR3 length: 14 amino acids. The junction had 2 bases not matched to a gene; V was cut back by 4 bases and J by 2 bases. Germline CDR1 is SGHTA and CDR2 is FQGNSA.

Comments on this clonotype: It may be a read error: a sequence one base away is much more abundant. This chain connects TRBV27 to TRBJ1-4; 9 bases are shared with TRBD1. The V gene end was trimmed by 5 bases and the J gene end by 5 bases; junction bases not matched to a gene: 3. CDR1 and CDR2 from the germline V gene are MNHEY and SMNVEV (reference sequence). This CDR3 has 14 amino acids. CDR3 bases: TGTGCCAGCAGTGGGACAGGGAACAATGAAAAACTGTTTTTT. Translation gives CASSGTGNNEKLFF.

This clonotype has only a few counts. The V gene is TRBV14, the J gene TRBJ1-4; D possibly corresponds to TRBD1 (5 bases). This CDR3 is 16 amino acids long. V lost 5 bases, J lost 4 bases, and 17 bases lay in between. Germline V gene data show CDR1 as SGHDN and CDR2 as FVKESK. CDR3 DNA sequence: TGTGCCAGCAGCTCGACGTCGGGGGTGTATAATGAAAAACTGTTTTTT. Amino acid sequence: CASSSTSGVYNEKLFF.

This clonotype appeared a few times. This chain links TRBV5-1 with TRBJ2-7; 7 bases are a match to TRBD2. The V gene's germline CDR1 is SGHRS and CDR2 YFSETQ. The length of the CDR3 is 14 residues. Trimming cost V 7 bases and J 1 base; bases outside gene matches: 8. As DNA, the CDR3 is TGCGCCAGCGGGAGGGATGGGAGTTCCTACGAGCAGTACTTC. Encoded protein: CASGRDGSSYEQYF.

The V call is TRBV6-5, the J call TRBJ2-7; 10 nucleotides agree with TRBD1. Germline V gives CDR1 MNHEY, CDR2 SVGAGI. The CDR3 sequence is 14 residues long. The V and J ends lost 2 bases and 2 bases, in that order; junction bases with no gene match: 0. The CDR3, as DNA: TGTGCCAGCAGTTACGACAGGGGGCCCTACGAGCAGTACTTC. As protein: CASSYDRGPYEQYF.

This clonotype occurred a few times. This CDR3 is CSAPAGQGGYEQYF. The CDR3 bases are TGCAGTGCCCCCGCGGGGCAGGGCGGCTACGAGCAGTACTTC. This chain connects TRBV20-1 to TRBJ2-7; tentatively, D is TRBD2 (6 bases). The CDR3 has 14 amino acids. Germline V gene sequence: CDR1 DFQATT, CDR2 SNEGSKA (reference sequence). V lost 6 bases, J lost 3 bases, and 18 bases lay in between.

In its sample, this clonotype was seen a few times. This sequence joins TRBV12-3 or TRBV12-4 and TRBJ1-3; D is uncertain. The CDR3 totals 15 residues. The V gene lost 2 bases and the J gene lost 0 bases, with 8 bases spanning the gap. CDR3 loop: CASSLRINSGNTIYF. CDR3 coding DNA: TGTGCCAGCAGTTTAAGGATAAACTCTGGAAACACCATATATTTT.

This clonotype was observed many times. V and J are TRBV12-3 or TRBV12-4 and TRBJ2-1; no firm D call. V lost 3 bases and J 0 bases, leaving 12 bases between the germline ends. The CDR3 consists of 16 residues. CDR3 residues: CASSFRVKSSYNEQFF. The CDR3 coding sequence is TGTGCCAGCAGTTTCAGAGTTAAAAGCTCCTACAATGAGCAGTTCTTC.

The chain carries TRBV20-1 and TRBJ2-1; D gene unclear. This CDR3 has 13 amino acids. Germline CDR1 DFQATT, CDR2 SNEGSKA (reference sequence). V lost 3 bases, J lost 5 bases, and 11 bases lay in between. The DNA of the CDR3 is TGCAGTGCTAGCGGCCCCCCAAACAATGAGCAGTTCTTC. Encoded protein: CSASGPPNNEQFF.

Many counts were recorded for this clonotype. The CDR3 region has the DNA TGCGCCAGCAGCCAGCGATATGATGAGCAGTTCTTC. This sequence encodes CASSQRYDEQFF. The rearrangement joins TRBV4-1 to TRBJ2-1; no firm D call. V lost 3 bases to trimming and J lost 8 bases, with 8 bases between them. Per the germline V gene, CDR1 is MGHRA and CDR2 is YSYEKL. The CDR3 spans 12 residues.

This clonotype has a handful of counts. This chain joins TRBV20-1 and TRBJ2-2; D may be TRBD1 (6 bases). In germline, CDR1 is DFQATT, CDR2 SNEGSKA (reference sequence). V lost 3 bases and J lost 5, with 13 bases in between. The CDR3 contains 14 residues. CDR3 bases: TGCAGTGCTAGCCAGGGCCAGGGGACCGGGGAGCTGTTTTTT. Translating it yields CSASQGQGTGELFF.

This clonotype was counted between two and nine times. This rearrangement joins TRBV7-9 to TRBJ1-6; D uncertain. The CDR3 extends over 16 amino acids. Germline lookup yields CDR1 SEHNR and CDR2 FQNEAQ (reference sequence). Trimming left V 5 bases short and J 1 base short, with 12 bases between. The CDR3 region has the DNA TGTGCCAGCAGCCCACCCAGTGGATCCTATAATTCACCCCTCCACTTT. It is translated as CASSPPSGSYNSPLHF.

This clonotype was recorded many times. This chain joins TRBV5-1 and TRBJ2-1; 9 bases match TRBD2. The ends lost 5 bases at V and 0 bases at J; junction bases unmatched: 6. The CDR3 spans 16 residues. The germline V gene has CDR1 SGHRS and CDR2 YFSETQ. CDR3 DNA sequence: TGCGCCAGCAGTTATGAGACTAGCGGCTCCTACAATGAGCAGTTCTTC. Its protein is CASSYETSGSYNEQFF.

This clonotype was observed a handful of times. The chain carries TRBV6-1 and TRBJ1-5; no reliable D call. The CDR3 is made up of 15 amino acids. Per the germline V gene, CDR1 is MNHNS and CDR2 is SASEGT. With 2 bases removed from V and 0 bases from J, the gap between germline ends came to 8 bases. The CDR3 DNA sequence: TGTGCCAGCAGTGAATCGTGGGATAGCAATCAGCCCCAGCATTTT. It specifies CASSESWDSNQPQHF.